This T cell receptor beta chain was retrieved from a study of T cells after yellow fever vaccination. This clonotype was found many times. V was trimmed by 3 bases and J by 4 bases, leaving 7 bases between them. Germline V gives CDR1 LNHDA, CDR2 SQIVND (reference sequence). The CDR3 covers 13 residues. Researchers made TCR cDNA using 5'RACE template switching, and this step added a universal primer site and UMIs. TCRdb reprocessed the 5' RACE reads with MiXCR, giving one entry per CDR3 protein. The data show around 16,000 distinct CDR3 sequences, over 3.5% seen once. Points from the study as a whole: Reappearance after the booster was seen for most primary-vaccination clones, at 95% to 98% CD4 and about 90% CD8. Clonotypes found in both CD4 and CD8 compartments made up a small share. Faster peaking, at day 5 versus 15, marked a secondary response that was weaker.

V usage is TRBV19 and J usage is TRBJ1-5; D uncertain. Here the sequenced sample was PBMCs, either bulk or a sorted T-cell subset (CD4+, CD8+, memory, or dextramer-sorted; not recorded which), taken 15 days after the yellow fever booster vaccination. The sequence derives from a man younger than 40 who received the YFV17D yellow fever vaccine. The CDR3 bases are TGTGCCAGTAGTATCGGCCCTAATCAGCCCCAGCATTTT. As protein: CASSIGPNQPQHF.